This paragraph reports one T cell receptor (beta chain). The sample comes from a study of control samples from healthy donors and cancer patients. This CDR3 region has 15 residues. Germline V gene lookup returns CDR1 MGHDK and CDR2 SYGVNS. The trim removed 1 base at V and 3 bases at J, leaving 3 bases unmatched. Assay used: immunoSEQ multiplex PCR; TCRdb lists only in-frame clones, some missing. The repertoire has roughly 47,000 clones, over 75% of them found once; the top ten carry 10%. This chain links TRBV25-1 with TRBJ2-3, with 8 nucleotides matching TRBD2. Sequencing used PBMCs. The source of this sequence is a woman in her fifties or sixties with lung cancer. DNA for the CDR3: TGTGCCAGCAGTGAATTCGGGGGGGGTACAGATACGCAGTATTTT. It codes for CASSEFGGGTDTQYF.